This paragraph reports one T cell receptor beta chain. This CDR3 comprises 16 residues. Trimming took 1 base from V and 2 from J; bases not matched to a gene: 5. Germline CDR1 and CDR2: LGHNA and YNFKEQ. The data derive from a study of human T cells and chemical hapten exposure. For the study at large: Skin of the upper inner arm, around 2 cm by around 2 cm, received 2% DPC for sensitization.

As handled by the study authors: With a range of about 20,000 to 700,000, the median per sample was roughly 97,000 TCRs. TCRdb recomputed calls from the RACE reads with MiXCR, one row per CDR3 protein. The V and J calls reflect TCRdb's pipeline rather than the authors' work. The table lists approximately 80,000 distinct CDR3 sequences, more than 8.5% of them singletons, with 2.5% in the top ten. Time point specified: patch test 2, 6 weeks after DPC sensitization. As to treatment: therapeutic diphenylcyclopropenone sensitization with weekly scalp DPC. Alopecia patients between 18 and 70 years old and suitable for DPC were used as donors. The study extracted total RNA from unfractionated whole blood.

Material: whole blood, obtained in connection with sensitization to the hapten diphenylcyclopropenone (DPC). The chain uses TRBV4-2 and TRBJ2-3, with 8 bases aligning to TRBD2. This receptor was identified in a woman between 25 and 40 years old with alopecia areata. Some clones in this sample may be carry-over from other donors' samples. For the CDR3, the DNA is TGTGCCAGCAGCCAAGGCCAGCGGGGGTACACAGATACGCAGTATTTT. Its protein is CASSQGQRGYTDTQYF.